The entry that follows covers one TCR beta chain sequence. No antigen is known for it. The data derive from a study of cytomegalovirus exposure and HLA in healthy donors. This CDR3 region has 14 residues. Deletions cut 2 bases from V and 0 bases from J, with 5 bases between. Looked up from germline, CDR1 is MNHEY and CDR2 is SVGAGI. The PCR was carried out with 60 Vbeta primers and 13 Jbeta primers. Per the original data handling: A later analysis counted around 80 million unique TCR beta chains, around 10 million shared. Here immunoSEQ multiplex PCR was the method, and the copy in TCRdb shows in-frame clones only, minus some. The DNA was the basis for D and trimming; V, J and clone size are from that table. The sample holds around 260,000 clones, roughly 80% seen once. Study results and caveats: When analyzed later, the rates of TCR association showed variation by HLA locus, with DRB1 the most and HLA-C the fewest. The study had only CMV serostatus as immune exposure information. An observed cluster of highly shared sequence variants was recorded as a likely sequencing artifact.

The chain combines TRBV6-5 with TRBJ1-5; D is ambiguous. Sequenced input: PBMCs. The source of this sequence is a girl aged 2 to 10 in good health and CMV-seronegative. The CDR3 DNA follows: TGTGCCAGCAGTTACCGGGATAGCAATCAGCCCCAGCATTTT. Translating it yields CASSYRDSNQPQHF.